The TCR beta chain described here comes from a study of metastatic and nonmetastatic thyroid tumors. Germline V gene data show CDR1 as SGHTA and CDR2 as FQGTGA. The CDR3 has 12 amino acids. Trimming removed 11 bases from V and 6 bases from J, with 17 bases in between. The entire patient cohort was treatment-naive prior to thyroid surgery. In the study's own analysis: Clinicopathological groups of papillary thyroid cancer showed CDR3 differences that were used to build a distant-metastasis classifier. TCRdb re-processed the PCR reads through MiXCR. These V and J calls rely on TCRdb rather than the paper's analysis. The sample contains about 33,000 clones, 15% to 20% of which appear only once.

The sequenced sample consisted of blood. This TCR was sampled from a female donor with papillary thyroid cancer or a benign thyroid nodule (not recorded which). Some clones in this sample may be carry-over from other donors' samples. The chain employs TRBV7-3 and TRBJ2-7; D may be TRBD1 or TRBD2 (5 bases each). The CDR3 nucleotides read TGTGCCCGGAGCGTAACTGGGACCGAGCAGTACTTC. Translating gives CARSVTGTEQYF.